This T cell receptor beta chain was identified in a study of PD-L1 blockade in urothelial cancer. Data came from immunoSEQ multiplex PCR; TCRdb stores just in-frame clones and leaves some out. Here the sample spans around 100,000 clones, 90% being singletons. Time point reported: pretreatment peripheral blood. Trimming stripped 2 bases from V and 5 bases from J, with 23 bases between. Germline CDR1 and CDR2: SGHDT and YYEEEE. The CDR3 loop spans 17 amino acids. This clonotype originated in a man aged 55 to 69 with urothelial cancer. The sample in question was PBMCs, obtained around atezolizumab (anti-PD-L1) treatment. The V call is TRBV5-6, the J call TRBJ2-7; tentatively, D is TRBD2 (7 bases). Here the CDR3 reads CASSFRDSPGGGDEQYF. CDR3 DNA: TGTGCCAGCAGCTTCCGGGACTCGCCAGGAGGGGGGGACGAGCAGTACTTC.